Following are 18 T cell receptor beta chains from one sample sequenced in a study of T cell responses to AZD1222 COVID-19 vaccine. Profiled with immunoSEQ multiplex PCR; TCRdb holds only in-frame clones, not every one. The sample lists 85,000 to 100,000 clones, roughly nine tenths occurring once. Specimen: peripheral blood, collected 28 days after the second AZD1222 dose. These receptors were collected from an adult who received the AZD1222 COVID-19 vaccine.

The rearrangement uses TRBV6-5 and TRBJ1-2; D is ambiguous. Trimming cost V 0 bases and J 0 bases, with 11 bases left between them. This CDR3 has 16 residues. Per the germline V gene, CDR1 is MNHEY and CDR2 is SVGAGI. CDR3 amino acids: CASSYSSIGANYGYTF. As DNA, the CDR3 is TGTGCCAGCAGTTACTCGTCGATAGGAGCTAACTATGGCTACACCTTC.

This clone was picked up one time. The chain uses TRBV24-1 and TRBJ2-1; the D is unclear. CDR3 length: 13 residues. Germline CDR1 reads KGHDR; CDR2 reads SFDVKD. Trimming took 4 bases from V and 8 from J, leaving 11 bases between them. CDR3 coding DNA: TGTGCCACCAGTGAAGGTACGCGCCATGAGCAGTTCTTC. It yields the protein CATSEGTRHEQFF.

This clone has a handful of counts. The chain combines TRBV2 with TRBJ2-7; D unresolved. This CDR3 has 12 residues. Trimming left V 2 bases short and J 8 bases short, with 10 bases between. Germline V gene data show CDR1 as SNHLY and CDR2 as FYNNEI. The CDR3 spells CASSETAFKQYF. The DNA of the CDR3 is TGTGCCAGCAGTGAAACCGCTTTCAAGCAGTACTTC.

The V call is TRBV25-1, the J call TRBJ2-1; the D call may be TRBD1 or TRBD2 (5 bases each). The ends were cut back, 3 bases at V and 8 bases at J, with 14 bases in the middle. The length of the CDR3 is 14 residues. Germline V gene lookup returns CDR1 MGHDK and CDR2 SYGVNS. The CDR3, as DNA: TGTGCCAGCAGTGACCCGGGGCCCCCCGATGAGCAGTTCTTC. It yields the protein CASSDPGPPDEQFF. The full variable domain, in which reference TRBV25-1 and TRBJ2-1 provide the parts outside the CDR3, is EADIYQTPRYLVIGTGKKITLECSQTMGHDKMYWYQQDPGMELHLIHYSYGVNSTEKGDLSSESTVSRIRTEHFPLTLESARPSHTSQYLCASSDPGPPDEQFFGPGTRLTVL.

The chain combines TRBV18 with TRBJ2-2; D possibly corresponds to TRBD1 (5 bases). Trimming cost V 5 bases and J 1 base, with 11 bases left between them. Germline values: CDR1 KGHSH, CDR2 LQKENI. CDR3 size: 15 residues. CDR3 sequence reads: CASSLGTGNTGELFF. DNA for the CDR3: TGTGCCAGCTCATTAGGAACAGGGAACACCGGGGAGCTGTTTTTT. The variable domain in full, with the rest retrieved from reference TRBV18 and TRBJ2-2, is NAGVMQNPRHLVRRRGQEARLRCSPMKGHSHVYWYRQLPEEGLKFMVYLQKENIIDESGMPKERFSAEFPKEGPSILRIQQVVRGDSAAYFCASSLGTGNTGELFFGEGSRLTVL.

V usage is TRBV18 and J usage is TRBJ1-1; D is uncertain. The V and J ends lost 7 bases and 0 bases respectively, with 12 bases between them. Germline-derived CDR1 and CDR2 are KGHSH and LQKENI. CDR3 length equals 14 residues. The CDR3 sequence is CASLPTGMNTEAFF. DNA of the CDR3: TGTGCCAGCTTACCGACGGGAATGAACACTGAAGCTTTCTTT. The full variable domain, with the rest looked up from reference TRBV18 and TRBJ1-1, is NAGVMQNPRHLVRRRGQEARLRCSPMKGHSHVYWYRQLPEEGLKFMVYLQKENIIDESGMPKERFSAEFPKEGPSILRIQQVVRGDSAAYFCASLPTGMNTEAFFGQGTRLTVV.

The CDR3 spells CASSPRSVAPTEAFF. The DNA for the CDR3 is TGTGCCAGCAGCCCGCGATCCGTCGCCCCCACTGAAGCTTTCTTT. This chain connects TRBV7-8 to TRBJ1-1; no clear D. The CDR3 has 15 amino acids. Germline V gene data show CDR1 as SGHVS and CDR2 as FQNEAQ. V was cut by 5 bases and J by 4 bases, with 17 bases left in between.

This chain joins TRBV21-1 and TRBJ2-7; the table's D gene call, TRBD1, was not cross checked with the DNA. TRBV21-1 is recorded as a pseudogene. CDR3 length: 19 amino acids. In DNA, the CDR3 is TGTGCCAGCAGCAAAGAACCCCCATTGGTCAGGGACAAAGCCTACGAGCAGTACTTC. The encoded protein is CASSKEPPLVRDKAYEQYF.

The gene calls are TRBV6-5 and TRBJ2-3; 10 positions match TRBD2. CDR1 and CDR2 from the germline V gene are MNHEY and SVGAGI. The CDR3 extends over 13 amino acids. The J segment lost 5 bases and the V segment lost 7 bases, leaving 3 bases of the junction unmatched. CDR3 in DNA: TGTGCCAGCATACCTAGCGGGGGAGATACGCAGTATTTT. Residues: CASIPSGGDTQYF.

The chain carries TRBV11-2 and TRBJ1-2; D uncertain. Germline V gene sequence: CDR1 SGHAT, CDR2 FQNNGV. This CDR3 contains 14 residues. Deletions cut 5 bases from V and 2 bases from J, with 12 bases between. Here the CDR3 DNA reads TGTGCCAGCAGCAAGGACCCCTCCAACTATGGCTACACCTTC. Translation gives CASSKDPSNYGYTF.

The V call is TRBV27, the J call TRBJ1-5; D perhaps matches TRBD1 (5 bases). The CDR3 consists of 14 residues. V was trimmed by 4 bases and J by 10 bases, leaving 17 bases between them. The germline V gene encodes CDR1 MNHEY and CDR2 SMNVEV (reference sequence). The CDR3 region has the DNA TGTGCCAGCAGTTACCTGGGAGGGGAATATCCCCAGCATTTT. Its protein product is CASSYLGGEYPQHF.

The chain uses TRBV27 and TRBJ1-1; D might be TRBD1 (5 bases). Germline V gene data show CDR1 as MNHEY and CDR2 as SMNVEV (reference sequence). V lost 3 bases and J 1 base, leaving 9 bases between the germline ends. The CDR3 length is 14 residues. CDR3 amino acids: CASSFRAQNTEAFF. DNA of the CDR3: TGTGCCAGCAGTTTCAGGGCTCAGAACACTGAAGCTTTCTTT.

This chain connects TRBV15 to TRBJ1-2; 8 nucleotides line up with TRBD1. V lost 9 bases, J lost 4 bases, and 10 bases stayed unmatched. The CDR3 runs to 14 residues. Germline V gene lookup returns CDR1 LNHNV and CDR2 YYDKDF (reference sequence). As DNA, the CDR3 is TGTGCCACGAGCTGGCTAGGACAGGGCTATGGCTACACCTTC. Translated, it gives CATSWLGQGYGYTF.

This sequence joins TRBV5-4 and TRBJ2-1; either TRBD1 or TRBD2 may fit D (5 bases each). V shed 4 bases and J shed 0 bases, with 14 bases lying between them. This CDR3 has 16 residues. Germline CDR1 and CDR2: SGHNT and YYREEE (reference sequence). The CDR3 DNA sequence: TGTGCCAGCAGCCCGGGACGACGCATCTCCTACAATGAGCAGTTCTTC. This codes for CASSPGRRISYNEQFF.

The rearrangement joins TRBV7-9 to TRBJ1-4; D remains unclear. CDR1 is SEHNR, CDR2 FQNEAQ, per germline (reference sequence). This CDR3 is 12 amino acids long. V lost 5 bases, J lost 7 bases, and 8 bases lay in between. The CDR3 loop is CASSPGSEKLFF. The CDR3 DNA reads as TGTGCCAGCAGCCCGGGGAGTGAAAAACTGTTTTTT.

CDR3 nucleotides: TGTGCCAGCAGCAACTCAGGGGGCTCATTCGGCGAGCAGTACTTC. It yields the protein CASSNSGGSFGEQYF. The chain links TRBV11-2 to TRBJ2-7; 8 bases align to TRBD1. The junction had 12 bases not matched to a gene; V was cut back by 5 bases and J by 6 bases. CDR3 length equals 15 residues. The germline CDR1 and CDR2 sequences are SGHAT and FQNNGV.

This chain links TRBV5-1 with TRBJ1-5, with 7 bases identical to TRBD1. Germline V lookup: CDR1 SGHRS, CDR2 YFSETQ. The CDR3 spans 13 residues. Trimming took 3 bases from V and 7 from J; bases not matched to a gene: 4. CDR3 DNA: TGCGCCAGCAGCTGGGACAGCGAGCAGCCCCAGCATTTT. Residues: CASSWDSEQPQHF.

J is TRBJ2-1 and V is TRBV7-3, with no clear D. The CDR3 is made up of 16 amino acids. Trimming shortened V by 2 bases and J by 0 bases, and 11 bases separated the two germline ends. CDR1 and CDR2 (germline): SGHTA, FQGTGA. CDR3 amino acids: CASSLQPPSSYNEQFF. The CDR3 region has the DNA TGTGCCAGCAGCTTACAGCCCCCGAGCTCCTACAATGAGCAGTTCTTC. Supplemented by reference TRBV7-3 and TRBJ2-1, the full variable domain reads GAGVSQTPSNKVTEKGKYVELRCDPISGHTALYWYRQSLGQGPEFLIYFQGTGAADDSGLPNDRFFAVRPEGSVSTLKIQRTERGDSAVYLCASSLQPPSSYNEQFFGPGTRLTVL.